The 5 T cell receptor beta chains presented below share a single source sample, sequenced in a study of shared clonotypes between healthy human individuals. Sequencing was performed with immunoSEQ multiplex PCR; in TCRdb, only in-frame clones are kept and a portion is missing. The repertoire consists of about 680,000 clones, with around 78% occurring once and the leading ten covering around 1.8%. Sequencing was performed on memory CD4+ T cells sorted from blood. Subset: CD45RA-negative fraction. The receptors originated from a woman in her 30s in good health.

V usage is TRBV27 and J usage is TRBJ2-7; D not certain. Germline lookup yields CDR1 MNHEY and CDR2 SMNVEV (reference sequence). V gave up 4 bases and J gave up 5 bases, with 15 bases separating them. CDR3 length equals 14 residues. The chain's CDR3 is CASSSRSQAHEQYF. CDR3 DNA sequence: TGTGCCAGCAGTTCCCGCTCCCAGGCCCACGAGCAGTACTTC.

This clone appeared a single time. This chain links TRBV5-1 with TRBJ1-1, with a tentative D call TRBD1 (5 bases). Germline values: CDR1 SGHRS, CDR2 YFSETQ. V shed 4 bases and J shed 2 bases, with 12 bases lying between them. This CDR3 has 14 residues. CDR3 protein: CASSPGGPNTEAFF. The CDR3 DNA sequence: TGCGCCAGCAGCCCCGGGGGACCAAACACTGAAGCTTTCTTT.

This chain joins TRBV10-1 and TRBJ2-3; D not certain. V lost 3 bases and J lost 3, with 13 bases in between. In germline, CDR1 is WNHNN, CDR2 SYGVQD (reference sequence). This CDR3 has 15 amino acids. This CDR3 is CASSDNTDGTDTQYF. CDR3 coding DNA: TGCGCCAGCAGTGACAATACGGACGGAACAGATACGCAGTATTTT.

This clone was detected only a few times. The J gene is TRBJ2-7, the V gene TRBV7-9; TRBD1 might be the D (6 bases). The CDR3 has 14 amino acids. V shed 4 bases and J shed 2 bases, with 12 bases lying between them. Germline-derived CDR1 and CDR2 are SEHNR and FQNEAQ (reference sequence). The CDR3 region has the DNA TGTGCCAGCAGCTCATACAGGGATACCTACGAGCAGTACTTC. Amino acids: CASSSYRDTYEQYF.

This clone was observed a handful of times. The V gene is TRBV7-8, the J gene TRBJ2-7; D is unclear. Germline CDR1 is SGHVS and CDR2 is FQNEAQ. V dropped 3 bases and J dropped 3 bases, with 21 bases sitting between them. The CDR3 extends over 17 amino acids. The CDR3 region has the DNA TGTGCCAGCAGCTTCCAGAAAACTCCTGGGGTTGGCTACGAGCAGTACTTC. Translating it yields CASSFQKTPGVGYEQYF.